Each of the 24 T cell receptor beta chains below was sequenced from the same sample in a study of T cell repertoires in cytomegalovirus infection. A single record per CDR3 protein comes from TCRdb applying MiXCR to the reads. This sample has 100,000 to 150,000 distinct CDR3 sequences, with roughly 9% found just once. Sequencing was carried out using PBMCs. The receptor set was obtained from a human donor in good health (CMV status not recorded). Some clones in this sample may be carry-over from other donors' samples.

This clonotype was picked up many times. CDR3 region: CASPGAVNGYTF. The CDR3 DNA is TGTGCCAGCCCGGGGGCAGTGAATGGCTACACCTTC. This chain joins TRBV2 and TRBJ1-2, with a tentative D call TRBD1 (6 bases). This CDR3 comprises 12 residues. The V and J ends lost 8 bases and 6 bases respectively, with 13 bases between them. The germline V gene has CDR1 SNHLY and CDR2 FYNNEI.

This clonotype was detected ten times or more. The V and J genes are TRBV7-3 and TRBJ2-1; 8 nucleotides line up with TRBD2. V gave up 5 bases and J gave up 1 base; unmatched junction bases: 4. The CDR3 loop spans 15 amino acids. CDR1 and CDR2 from the germline V gene are SGHTA and FQGTGA. The CDR3 DNA follows: TGTGCCAGCAGCCGCGGGACTAGATCCTACAATGAGCAGTTCTTC. Translated: CASSRGTRSYNEQFF.

This clonotype came up a few times. This chain uses TRBV15 with TRBJ1-2; D is uncertain. The CDR3 contains 14 residues. Germline assignment: CDR1 LNHNV and CDR2 YYDKDF (reference sequence). Between the trimmed V and J ends, which lost 5 bases and 0 bases, there was a span of 10 bases. This CDR3 reads CATSAQFANYGYTF. In DNA, the CDR3 is TGTGCCACCAGCGCCCAGTTTGCTAACTATGGCTACACCTTC.

There are many counts of this clonotype. The gene calls are TRBV7-8 and TRBJ2-3; no definite D call. V lost 5 bases, J lost 2 bases, and 17 bases lay in between. CDR3 length: 16 residues. Germline-derived CDR1 and CDR2 are SGHVS and FQNEAQ. The CDR3 DNA reads as TGTGCCAGCAGCCCAAGTAGGGCGCATGACACAGATACGCAGTATTTT. Translation: CASSPSRAHDTDTQYF.

This clonotype was recorded a few times. This sequence joins TRBV12-3 or TRBV12-4 and TRBJ2-7; D tentatively fits TRBD1 or TRBD2 (5 bases each). CDR3 length: 14 amino acids. V lost 4 bases, J lost 0 bases, and 10 bases lay in between. The CDR3 loop is CASSSRGSSYEQYF. The DNA of the CDR3 is TGTGCCAGCAGTTCCCGGGGCAGCTCCTACGAGCAGTACTTC.

The chain carries TRBV20-1 and TRBJ1-6; D perhaps matches TRBD1 (6 bases). The CDR3 has 14 amino acids. The germline V gene has CDR1 DFQATT and CDR2 SNEGSKA (reference sequence). V shed 3 bases and J shed 8 bases, with 14 bases lying between them. This chain's CDR3 is CSAREQGVYSPLHF. The CDR3 DNA is TGCAGTGCTAGGGAACAGGGAGTGTATTCACCCCTCCACTTT.

This clonotype appeared many times. The chain joins TRBV20-1 to TRBJ2-5; the D is unclear. The germline V gene has CDR1 DFQATT and CDR2 SNEGSKA (reference sequence). This CDR3 region has 12 residues. With 3 bases removed from V and 2 bases from J, the gap between germline ends came to 7 bases. CDR3 region: CSASEAQETQYF. In DNA form, the CDR3 reads TGCAGTGCTAGTGAGGCACAAGAGACCCAGTACTTC.

This clonotype was found many times. The chain links TRBV7-2 to TRBJ1-2; TRBD1 might be the D (5 bases). Germline CDR1 SGHTA, CDR2 FQGNSA. The CDR3 runs 15 residues. V was trimmed by 6 bases and J by 8 bases, leaving 22 bases between them. The CDR3 reads CASRQDQGVIRGYTF. In DNA form, the CDR3 reads TGTGCCAGCAGACAGGACCAAGGGGTTATAAGGGGCTACACCTTC.

This clonotype occurred many times. V gene TRBV19 combines with J gene TRBJ1-2; 9 bases agree with TRBD1. The germline V gene encodes CDR1 LNHDA and CDR2 SQIVND (reference sequence). The junction had 4 bases not matched to a gene; V was cut back by 5 bases and J by 0 bases. This CDR3 comprises 15 residues. The CDR3 reads CASSLTGGANYGYTF. The DNA for the CDR3 is TGTGCCAGTAGTCTGACAGGGGGAGCTAACTATGGCTACACCTTC.

This clonotype has a count of ten or more. This sequence joins TRBV10-3 and TRBJ1-1; D is ambiguous. Trimming took off 0 bases at V and 6 bases at J, with 11 bases between the two ends. The CDR3 consists of 14 residues. Germline-derived CDR1 and CDR2 are ENHRY and SYGVKD. The CDR3 here is CAISESALGAEAFF. The CDR3 coding sequence is TGTGCCATCAGTGAGTCGGCCCTCGGGGCTGAAGCTTTCTTT.

This clonotype showed up many times. This chain's CDR3 is CASRRGQVVETQYF. CDR3 DNA sequence: TGTGCCAGTAGGCGGGGGCAGGTGGTAGAGACCCAGTACTTC. The chain uses TRBV6-5 and TRBJ2-5, with D perhaps matching TRBD2 (7 bases). The V gene's germline CDR1 is MNHEY and CDR2 SVGAGI. V was shortened by 9 bases and J by 4 bases, with 18 bases between the two germline ends. The CDR3 covers 14 residues.

The genes are TRBV20-1 and TRBJ2-3; D perhaps matches TRBD2 (6 bases). The germline V and J ends were trimmed by 2 bases and 5 bases, with 11 bases remaining between them. CDR3 size: 13 residues. In germline, CDR1 is DFQATT, CDR2 SNEGSKA (reference sequence). CDR3: CSARLDGGDTQYF. CDR3 DNA sequence: TGCAGTGCTAGATTGGACGGGGGAGATACGCAGTATTTT.

Points on this clonotype: At one boundary the junction diverges from the germline segment, which might be a read error. The genes are TRBV28 and TRBJ1-2; a weak D match, TRBD1 (5 bases). This CDR3 is 14 amino acids long. The germline gives CDR1 MDHEN, CDR2 SYDVKM. CDR3 in DNA: TGTGCCAGCTGTTTACCGGGGGCTAACTATGGCTACACCTTC. It is translated as CASCLPGANYGYTF.

This clonotype was counted only a few times. The chain links TRBV15 to TRBJ1-1; D is undetermined. The CDR3 is 15 amino acids. Germline V gives CDR1 LNHNV, CDR2 YYDKDF (reference sequence). With 0 bases removed from V and 2 bases from J, the gap between germline ends came to 10 bases. As DNA, the CDR3 is TGTGCCACCAGCAGAGACCCCATGGGTAACACTGAAGCTTTCTTT. It translates to CATSRDPMGNTEAFF.

At least ten counts were recorded for this clonotype. This chain joins TRBV7-8 and TRBJ2-3; the match to TRBD2 covers 9 bases. With 5 bases clipped from V and 5 bases from J, the junction kept 11 bases outside the gene matches. Germline V gives CDR1 SGHVS, CDR2 FQNEAQ. The CDR3 contains 16 residues. The CDR3, as DNA: TGTGCCAGCAGCCTACCCGACCTAGCGGGGAAAGATACGCAGTATTTT. It encodes CASSLPDLAGKDTQYF.

In this sample, this clonotype turned up many times. V and J are TRBV29-1 and TRBJ1-1, with D tentatively TRBD1 (5 bases). V lost 6 bases to trimming and J lost 1 base, with 15 bases between them. This CDR3 spans 14 amino acids. Germline V gives CDR1 SQVTM, CDR2 ANQGSEA. CDR3 sequence: CSVRIRGGNTEAFF. CDR3 DNA: TGCAGCGTCCGAATCCGGGGGGGGAACACTGAAGCTTTCTTT.

This clonotype was seen ten or more times. The CDR3 here is CASSSRGLAGGRDTQYF. Written as DNA, the CDR3 is TGTGCCAGCAGCTCTCGGGGACTAGCGGGGGGGAGAGATACGCAGTATTTT. The chain carries TRBV7-2 and TRBJ2-3; TRBD2 matches 16 bases. CDR3 size: 17 residues. Germline CDR1 is SGHTA and CDR2 is FQGNSA. J gave up 5 bases and V 4 bases, and 6 bases lay outside the gene matches.

V is TRBV20-1 and J is TRBJ2-1, with D maybe TRBD2 (5 bases). V shed 0 bases and J shed 5 bases, with 14 bases lying between them. The CDR3 loop spans 15 amino acids. Germline CDR1 reads DFQATT; CDR2 reads SNEGSKA (reference sequence). CDR3 region: CSARDLANFNNEQFF. DNA for the CDR3: TGCAGTGCTAGAGATCTAGCTAACTTCAACAATGAGCAGTTCTTC.

This clonotype was seen just once. This rearrangement joins TRBV5-1 to TRBJ1-2; D perhaps matches TRBD1 (6 bases). V lost 4 bases, J lost 3 bases, and 13 bases lay in between. Germline V gene sequence: CDR1 SGHRS, CDR2 YFSETQ. The CDR3 is 14 amino acids. This CDR3 reads CASSDDGGDYGYTF. In DNA form, the CDR3 reads TGCGCCAGCAGCGATGATGGGGGCGACTATGGCTACACCTTC.

This clonotype was observed at least ten times. The chain links TRBV24-1 to TRBJ2-1; D tentatively reads TRBD1 or TRBD2 (5 bases each). The CDR3 sequence is 13 residues long. With 6 bases removed from V and 4 bases from J, the gap between germline ends came to 9 bases. Germline values: CDR1 KGHDR, CDR2 SFDVKD. The CDR3 DNA is TGTGCCACCAGTTGGGACCCTTACAATGAGCAGTTCTTC. This gives the protein CATSWDPYNEQFF.

This clonotype was recorded many times. The chain recombines TRBV7-6 with TRBJ1-6; D not certain. CDR3 length: 15 amino acids. V gave up 6 bases and J gave up 7 bases, with 16 bases separating them. Per germline, CDR1 SGHVS and CDR2 FNYEAQ. The CDR3 bases are TGTGCCAGCAGGGCTCCGGCGTCCAGGAATTCACCCCTCCACTTT. Its translation: CASRAPASRNSPLHF. The whole variable domain, remainder taken from reference TRBV7-6 and TRBJ1-6, is GAGVSQSPRYKVTKRGQDVALRCDPISGHVSLYWYRQALGQGPEFLTYFNYEAQQDKSGLPNDRFSAERPEGSISTLTIQRTEQRDSAMYRCASRAPASRNSPLHFGNGTRLTVT.

This clonotype was observed many times. The chain links TRBV6-1 to TRBJ2-7, with D maybe TRBD1 (5 bases). Germline loops: CDR1 MNHNS, CDR2 SASEGT. CDR3 length equals 12 residues. Between the trimmed V and J ends, which lost 7 bases and 6 bases, there was a span of 13 bases. The CDR3 loop is CASNQGAGEQYF. CDR3 nucleotide sequence: TGTGCCAGCAATCAAGGGGCCGGCGAGCAGTACTTC.

V gene TRBV20-1 combines with J gene TRBJ1-6; TRBD1 might be the D (5 bases). Trimming shortened V by 3 bases and J by 9 bases, and 12 bases separated the two germline ends. The CDR3 runs to 13 residues. Germline lookup yields CDR1 DFQATT and CDR2 SNEGSKA (reference sequence). The CDR3 reads CSARGTGGSPLHF. The DNA of the CDR3 is TGCAGTGCTAGGGGGACGGGCGGTTCACCCCTCCACTTT.

This clonotype was recorded at least ten times. V gene TRBV12-3 or TRBV12-4 combines with J gene TRBJ2-1, with 14 bases identical to TRBD2. CDR3 size: 18 residues. The V segment lost 4 bases and the J segment 4 bases; nucleotides outside the gene matches: 9. The CDR3 DNA reads as TGTGCCAGCAGTTCCCCGACTAGCGGGGGGGCGAGGTACAATGAGCAGTTCTTC. Translation gives CASSSPTSGGARYNEQFF.